These 25 T cell receptor beta chains share one sample of origin, sequenced in a study of blood T cell repertoires in COVID-19. Measured with immunoSEQ multiplex PCR; TCRdb has only the in-frame clones, and not every one. The sample has 95,000 to 100,000 clones; 91% are singletons. The sample was peripheral blood. The receptors derive from a man aged 45-65 years with acute or convalescent COVID-19.

CDR3 protein: CASSLSEGQPQHF. The DNA of the CDR3 is TGTGCCAGCAGTTTATCCGAGGGCCAGCCCCAGCATTTT. V is TRBV28 and J is TRBJ1-5; unclear D gene. V lost 1 base and J 7 bases, leaving 8 bases between the germline ends. The CDR3 has 13 amino acids. Germline CDR1 reads MDHEN; CDR2 reads SYDVKM.

The rearrangement links TRBV5-4 to TRBJ2-7; a weak D match, TRBD1 (5 bases). Germline V gene lookup returns CDR1 SGHNT and CDR2 YYREEE (reference sequence). The CDR3 runs to 13 residues. V gave up 1 base and J gave up 3 bases, with 8 bases separating them. As DNA, the CDR3 is TGTGCCAGCAGCTTGTGGGGCATCTACGAGCAGTACTTC. Translating gives CASSLWGIYEQYF. The full variable domain, completed using reference TRBV5-4 and TRBJ2-7, is ETGVTQSPTHLIKTRGQQVTLRCSSQSGHNTVSWYQQALGQGPQFIFQYYREEENGRGNFPPRFSGLQFPNYSSELNVNALELDDSALYLCASSLWGIYEQYFGPGTRLTVT.

The genes are TRBV7-8 and TRBJ1-3; TRBD1 is a possible D gene (6 bases). This CDR3 spans 17 amino acids. Germline V gene lookup returns CDR1 SGHVS and CDR2 FQNEAQ. V lost 5 bases and J lost 1, with 18 bases in between. The CDR3 region is CASSEMRITGSGNTIYF. The CDR3 nucleotides read TGTGCCAGCAGCGAGATGCGGATTACAGGGTCTGGAAACACCATATATTTT.

V gene TRBV5-6 combines with J gene TRBJ2-3; D is perhaps TRBD1 (5 bases). Per the germline V gene, CDR1 is SGHDT and CDR2 is YYEEEE. The V and J ends lost 0 bases and 0 bases respectively, with 17 bases between them. The CDR3 is 18 residues long. The CDR3 is CASSLVLMGQTSTDTQYF. As DNA, the CDR3 is TGTGCCAGCAGCTTGGTATTAATGGGGCAGACTAGCACAGATACGCAGTATTTT.

This rearrangement joins TRBV28 to TRBJ1-2; 8 bases fit TRBD1. The CDR3 spans 15 residues. CDR1 and CDR2 from the germline V gene are MDHEN and SYDVKM. V was pared by 2 bases and J by 8 bases, with 10 bases of the junction left unmatched. The chain's CDR3 is CASSLEGAGGGGYTF. In DNA, the CDR3 is TGTGCCAGCAGTTTAGAAGGGGCAGGGGGCGGCGGCTACACCTTC.

The rearrangement joins TRBV27 to TRBJ1-4, with unresolved D. Germline V gene data show CDR1 as MNHEY and CDR2 as SMNVEV (reference sequence). The V end was cut by 2 bases, the J end by 4 bases, with 17 bases between. The CDR3 totals 17 residues. Here the CDR3 reads CASSLARMGSGNEKLFF. The CDR3 bases are TGTGCCAGCAGTTTAGCGCGAATGGGTTCGGGTAATGAAAAACTGTTTTTT.

The chain is built from TRBV5-5 and TRBJ1-2, with TRBD1 matching over 10 bases. The CDR3 sequence is 18 residues long. V shed 2 bases and J 0 bases; nucleotides not matched to a gene: 10. CDR1 SGHKS and CDR2 YYEKEE come from the germline V gene (reference sequence). The CDR3 region has the DNA TGTGCCAGCAGCTTCACCGGGACAGGGGTTCGAGCTAACTATGGCTACACCTTC. Its translation: CASSFTGTGVRANYGYTF.

This clone has just a few counts. V usage is TRBV19 and J usage is TRBJ1-1; D gene ambiguous. Trimming removed 5 bases from V and 3 bases from J, with 13 bases in between. CDR1 is LNHDA, CDR2 SQIVND, per germline (reference sequence). This CDR3 spans 14 amino acids. CDR3 amino acids: CASSDPPRDTEAFF. CDR3 sequence (DNA): TGTGCCAGTAGTGATCCCCCCCGAGACACTGAAGCTTTCTTT.

This clone was seen a handful of times. The gene calls are TRBV28 and TRBJ1-4; the match to TRBD1 covers 7 bases. Germline loops: CDR1 MDHEN, CDR2 SYDVKM. The length of the CDR3 is 17 residues. V lost 4 bases to trimming and J lost 4 bases; unmatched junction nucleotides: 12. The chain's CDR3 is CASSSPHPGQNNEKLFF. CDR3 nucleotides: TGTGCCAGCAGTTCCCCTCATCCGGGACAGAATAATGAAAAACTGTTTTTT.

This chain connects TRBV27 to TRBJ1-4; TRBD1 matches at 9 bases. In germline, CDR1 is MNHEY, CDR2 SMNVEV (reference sequence). The CDR3 runs to 14 residues. Germline trimming cut 2 bases from V and 6 bases from J; bases unmatched to any gene: 1. The CDR3 spells CASSLRTGDEKLFF. For the CDR3, the DNA is TGTGCCAGCAGTTTAAGGACAGGGGATGAAAAACTGTTTTTT.

There are a few counts of this clone. The rearrangement uses TRBV3-1 (or the pseudogene TRBV3-2) and TRBJ2-7; 10 bases map to TRBD2. CDR1 and CDR2 (germline): LGHDT, YNNKEL (reference sequence). Losses at the gene ends were 3 bases for V and 6 bases for J; bases not matched to a gene: 5. CDR3 length: 14 amino acids. The CDR3 is CASSHPGLAPEQYF. In DNA form, the CDR3 reads TGTGCCAGCAGCCATCCGGGACTAGCGCCCGAGCAGTACTTC.

The chain joins TRBV5-1 to TRBJ2-7, with TRBD2 identical over 7 bases. The ends lost 1 base at V and 0 bases at J; junction bases unmatched: 13. Germline V gene data show CDR1 as SGHRS and CDR2 as YFSETQ. CDR3 length: 18 amino acids. For the CDR3, the DNA is TGCGCCAGCAGCTTGTACCCAACGGGAGGCGAGAGCTCCTACGAGCAGTACTTC. Its protein is CASSLYPTGGESSYEQYF.

The chain employs TRBV2 and TRBJ1-3; possible D gene TRBD1, 6 bases. This CDR3 is built from 13 residues. V was shortened by 6 bases and J by 3 bases, with 9 bases between the two germline ends. Germline V gives CDR1 SNHLY, CDR2 FYNNEI. The CDR3 DNA sequence: TGTGCCAGCAGCGGCAGGGGTGGAAACACCATATATTTT. It yields the protein CASSGRGGNTIYF.

V is TRBV6-6 and J is TRBJ1-5; D might be TRBD1 (6 bases). V was clipped by 5 bases and J by 0 bases, with 20 bases between them. The germline gives CDR1 MNHNY, CDR2 SVGAGI (reference sequence). This CDR3 spans 18 amino acids. The CDR3 nucleotides read TGTGCCAGCAGTCATAACAGGGACCTCACCTATAGCAATCAGCCCCAGCATTTT. Amino acid sequence: CASSHNRDLTYSNQPQHF.

The chain couples TRBV5-1 to TRBJ2-7; 9 nucleotides line up with TRBD2. The CDR3 sequence is 14 residues long. Germline V gives CDR1 SGHRS, CDR2 YFSETQ. The junction had 2 bases not matched to a gene; V was cut back by 4 bases and J by 0 bases. The CDR3: CASSAGGSSYEQYF. CDR3 DNA sequence: TGCGCCAGCAGCGCGGGAGGGAGCTCCTACGAGCAGTACTTC.

This clone has only one observation. This sample also contains other DNA sequences that code for the same CDR3. CDR3 DNA: TGTGCCAGCAGCGTAGGGAATAGCGGGGGAGGAGATACGCAGTATTTT. The encoded protein is CASSVGNSGGGDTQYF. This chain links TRBV9 with TRBJ2-3; TRBD2 matches 9 bases. There are 16 residues in the CDR3. CDR1 is SGDLS, CDR2 YYNGEE, per germline. V gave up 0 bases and J gave up 5 bases; unmatched junction bases: 7.

This chain uses TRBV6-5 with TRBJ2-3, with 10 positions matching TRBD2. The V gene's germline CDR1 is MNHEY and CDR2 SVGAGI. The CDR3 is 15 amino acids. V shed 7 bases and J 1 base; nucleotides not matched to a gene: 5. Here the CDR3 DNA reads TGTGCCAGCATAGGTAGCGGGGGGCGCACAGATACGCAGTATTTT. Translated, it gives CASIGSGGRTDTQYF.

The chain has TRBV30 and TRBJ1-1; weak D call: TRBD1 (5 bases). The CDR3 has 14 amino acids. Germline V gives CDR1 GTSNPN, CDR2 SVGIG (reference sequence). The V gene lost 5 bases and the J gene lost 1 base, with 14 bases spanning the gap. The CDR3 DNA follows: TGTGCCTGGGTGCCGCTGACAGCGAACACTGAAGCTTTCTTT. This codes for CAWVPLTANTEAFF. Supplemented by reference TRBV30 and TRBJ1-1, the full variable domain reads SQTIHQWPATLVQPVGSPLSLECTVEGTSNPNLYWYRQAAGRGLQLLFYSVGIGQISSEVPQNLSASRPQDRQFILSSKKLLLSDSGFYLCAWVPLTANTEAFFGQGTRLTVV.

The rearrangement uses TRBV24-1 and TRBJ1-1, with D hard to call. The CDR3 spans 12 residues. Germline V gives CDR1 KGHDR, CDR2 SFDVKD. Trimming pared 3 bases from V and 6 bases from J, leaving 7 bases between. The CDR3 loop is CATSDGLSEAFF. The CDR3 DNA sequence: TGTGCCACCAGTGATGGGCTCTCTGAAGCTTTCTTT.

The CDR3 here is CASRQGGNEKLFF. The CDR3 DNA follows: TGTGCCAGCAGACAGGGGGGTAATGAAAAACTGTTTTTT. V and J are TRBV6-5 and TRBJ1-4; 8 bases fit TRBD1. The germline V gene encodes CDR1 MNHEY and CDR2 SVGAGI. V was clipped by 6 bases and J by 4 bases; unmatched bases: 1. The CDR3 covers 13 residues.

The chain links TRBV6-5 to TRBJ2-1, with a possible D match to TRBD1 (5 bases). The V gene lost 5 bases and the J gene lost 8 bases, with 10 bases spanning the gap. This CDR3 region has 12 residues. Germline V gene sequence: CDR1 MNHEY, CDR2 SVGAGI. CDR3 region: CASSQTRDEQFF. For the CDR3, the DNA is TGTGCCAGCAGTCAAACCAGGGATGAGCAGTTCTTC.

The chain combines TRBV13 with TRBJ2-5; maybe TRBD1 (5 bases). Germline lookup yields CDR1 PRHDT and CDR2 FYEKMQ (reference sequence). V gave up 6 bases and J gave up 4 bases, with 15 bases separating them. There are 14 residues in the CDR3. In DNA form, the CDR3 reads TGTGCCAGCAGTAGTACAGGCCCGGGAGAGACCCAGTACTTC. As protein: CASSSTGPGETQYF.

The chain has TRBV4-1 and TRBJ2-3, with TRBD2 matching 12 bases. J was trimmed by 0 bases and V by 0 bases; bases with no gene match: 7. The CDR3 is made up of 19 amino acids. Germline V gene data show CDR1 as MGHRA and CDR2 as YSYEKL. CDR3 DNA: TGCGCCAGCAGCCAAGATTCTACTAGCGGGGGGTCCAGCACAGATACGCAGTATTTT. Residues: CASSQDSTSGGSSTDTQYF.

The table lists this clone with a few counts. The chain combines TRBV6-4 with TRBJ1-1; 10 positions agree with TRBD1. The CDR3 contains 15 residues. Germline trimming cut 5 bases from V and 1 base from J; bases unmatched to any gene: 4. CDR1 is MRHNA and CDR2 is SNTAGT in the germline V gene. CDR3 nucleotide sequence: TGTGCCAGCAGTCGACAGGGGGCCGGGAACACTGAAGCTTTCTTT. Its translation is CASSRQGAGNTEAFF.

J is TRBJ2-7 and V is TRBV5-4, with D possibly TRBD1 on 5 matching bases. The CDR3 totals 15 residues. Germline CDR1 and CDR2: SGHNT and YYREEE (reference sequence). V lost 0 bases and J lost 0, with 10 bases in between. The CDR3 DNA follows: TGTGCCAGCAGCTTGGGGGCAGGGATCTCCTACGAGCAGTACTTC. Translated: CASSLGAGISYEQYF.